This is a list of T cell receptor beta chains from one sample in a study of OX40 agonist ivuxolimab in advanced cancers. Sequencing was performed with immunoSEQ multiplex PCR; in TCRdb, only in-frame clones are kept and a portion is missing. The sample lists approximately 99,000 clones, 95% to 97% occurring once. Specimen: CD4+ or CD8+ T cells sorted from blood, collected in a trial of the OX40 agonist ivuxolimab. Receptors were obtained from an adult with an advanced solid tumor such as melanoma, head and neck, liver or kidney cancer. The conserved cysteine and the conserved F or W are not part of the CDR3 here. Each record gives: D gene, V gene, CDR3 protein. A D gene is named only where the DNA matches it firmly.

TRBD2 | TRBV7-2 | ASTGTSGPYNEQF
NA | TRBV19 | ASSSQENTGELF
NA | TRBV7-6 | ASSFSVYNEQF
TRBD2 | TRBV15 | ATSRTSGIYEQY
TRBD2 | TRBV4-3 | ASSQDRIRAGEQF
TRBD1 | TRBV6-6 | ASSYGTGDEQY
NA | TRBV2 | ASKGLTEAF
NA | TRBV27 | ASSPGVTGNTEAF
NA | TRBV5-8 | ASSFLSRTNEKLF
TRBD2 | TRBV18 | ASSPAGEEETQY
NA | TRBV27 | ASSLSGIHEQY
NA | TRBV29-1 | SVEVGGNQPQH
NA | TRBV6-5 | ASTRWVMNTEAF
TRBD1 | TRBV5-3 | ARSLGDRGPSYEQY
TRBD2 | TRBV27 | ASSSSSGRGSYEQY
NA | TRBV15 | ATSILPLDEQY
NA | TRBV19 | ANSPLSDSHPSGANVLT
NA | TRBV25-1 | ASSQLTGTGELF
NA | TRBV27 | ASSTLRSTFTDTQY
TRBD2 | TRBV4-3 | ASSQGGAGVGYNEQF
NA | TRBV21-1 | ASSKSTSGSYNEQF
TRBD1 | TRBV28 | AIGKGQWNSPLH
NA | TRBV5-4 | ASSLGSTDTQY
TRBD2 | TRBV7-3 | ASSTTSGATDTQY
NA | TRBV9 | ASSLRDTNYGYT
NA | TRBV27 | ASSSHRENYGYT
TRBD1 | TRBV5-4 | ASRDSYNEQF
NA | TRBV28 | ASSFGYGETQY
NA | TRBV30 | AWSLGPLVEQY
NA | TRBV15 | ATSRERGRSYEQY
NA | TRBV15 | ATSTLHWQGSGYT
TRBD2 | TRBV13 | ASSLESGVYNEQF
NA | TRBV27 | ASSLGIHQPQH
TRBD2 | TRBV5-6 | ASSTSGSVEQY
NA | TRBV28 | ASSFGHLAEAF
NA | TRBV7-3 | ASSPAVGYEFNEQF
TRBD1 | TRBV19 | ASSAISNRGLNEKLF
NA | TRBV4-1 | ASSQDRQAYEQY